This TCR beta chain was profiled in a study of blood T cell repertoires in COVID-19 (dated by TCRdb to the early 2020s). With respect to the entire study: The collaborator samples originated in the United States, Italy and Spain and spanned the acute and convalescent phases of COVID-19. The prospective study material was composed of cDNA or gDNA derived from T cells, B-cell-depleted T cells, or PBMCs. Deeply sampled blood TCRbeta repertoires from subjects exposed to, actively infected with, or recovered from COVID-19 were included in the dataset. The repertoires were made available in a free public database intended to serve as a resource for research on the immune response to SARS-CoV-2. The samples were drawn from two sources: the first 160 participants of the ongoing ImmuneRACE study, and over 950 subjects contributed by 6 global collaborators. The sample metadata nearly always contained a de-identified subject ID, COVID-19 status, age in years and sex. Where HLA class I and class II types were available, the types were taken from metadata supplied by the sample provider, not from assay-based typing.

Collaborating institutions collected whole blood in K2EDTA tubes following their own protocols. For TCRbeta analysis, collaborators shipped samples in one of three forms: frozen whole blood, isolated PBMCs, or DNA extracted from either of those sample types. TCRbeta CDR3 regions were amplified from genomic DNA using the immunoSEQ Assay, a bias-controlled multiplex PCR. The study's processing was this. The number of nucleated cells in each sample was estimated by amplification of reference gene primers within the assay. Sequence reads were collapsed and filtered to measure the absolute abundance of every unique TCRbeta CDR3 rearrangement. Productive Simpson clonality was computed per sample as the square root of Simpson's diversity index over productive rearrangements. TCRdb retrieved this table from immuneACCESS and kept in-frame rearrangements only. Not all clones are present; in checked studies, unresolved V genes account for under half, and no reason is known for the remainder. V, J and clone size are those of that table, while D and trimming were read from the DNA. The sample includes some 300,000 clones, with around nine tenths observed a single time. Jointly, the top ten make up 1% to 1.5% of the sample.

V is cut by 7 bases and J by 4 bases, and the space between the germline ends is 24 bases. The germline V gene encodes CDR1 ENHRY and CDR2 SYGVKD. CDR3 length: 17 amino acids, cysteine to phenylalanine. Solely the CDR3 DNA is kept, with 51 bases framed from the first base. About this clone itself: The antigen it recognizes is unknown. No per-base quality is available; no much larger clone lies one base away.

Study-wide findings and limitations: How much clinical and demographic metadata was included differed by source and by participant, and the metadata was provided uncurated.

The sequencing sample was made of peripheral blood. Here the chain combines TRBV10-3 and TRBJ2-3; tentative D gene TRBD2, with 5 bases matching. The receptor was derived from a man in his 70s with acute or convalescent COVID-19. Here the CDR3 is given as CAIKETEKWLASDTQYF. The DNA sequence is as follows: TGTGCCATCAAGGAAACTGAGAAGTGGCTAGCCTCAGATACGCAGTATTTT.